The clone carrying this TCR beta chain was detected a few times. The antigen remains undetermined. Each CDR3 protein is one row after TCRdb ran MiXCR on the 5' RACE reads. The sample includes a few hundred thousand distinct CDR3 sequences, less than 25% of them seen just once. This CDR3 is 15 amino acids long. J lost 6 bases, V lost 5 bases, and 10 bases had no gene match. CDR1 is SGHTA, CDR2 FQGNSA, per germline. The data stem from a study of T-cell memory formation after mild COVID-19. As for the study in general: Each donor largely had its own TCR clusters.

Overall study findings and caveats: Among contracting clones, CD4+ were mainly CM/EM and CD8+ enriched in EMRA. That cross-reactive memory joined was suggested by some responding clones appearing in pre-infection memory. For second-wave clones that peaked at day 37, SARS-CoV-2 specificity went unverified.

The rearrangement joins TRBV7-2 to TRBJ2-1, with 7 nucleotides matching TRBD2. This TCR was recovered from an adult woman who had mild COVID-19 (a few samples of this study predate the infection). Cell type and time point are not known. Sequenced sample: PBMCs or a T cell subset sorted from them (not recorded which). CDR3 residues: CASSPRTRSLNEQFF. The CDR3 DNA follows: TGTGCCAGCAGCCCCCGGACTAGATCTCTCAATGAGCAGTTCTTC.